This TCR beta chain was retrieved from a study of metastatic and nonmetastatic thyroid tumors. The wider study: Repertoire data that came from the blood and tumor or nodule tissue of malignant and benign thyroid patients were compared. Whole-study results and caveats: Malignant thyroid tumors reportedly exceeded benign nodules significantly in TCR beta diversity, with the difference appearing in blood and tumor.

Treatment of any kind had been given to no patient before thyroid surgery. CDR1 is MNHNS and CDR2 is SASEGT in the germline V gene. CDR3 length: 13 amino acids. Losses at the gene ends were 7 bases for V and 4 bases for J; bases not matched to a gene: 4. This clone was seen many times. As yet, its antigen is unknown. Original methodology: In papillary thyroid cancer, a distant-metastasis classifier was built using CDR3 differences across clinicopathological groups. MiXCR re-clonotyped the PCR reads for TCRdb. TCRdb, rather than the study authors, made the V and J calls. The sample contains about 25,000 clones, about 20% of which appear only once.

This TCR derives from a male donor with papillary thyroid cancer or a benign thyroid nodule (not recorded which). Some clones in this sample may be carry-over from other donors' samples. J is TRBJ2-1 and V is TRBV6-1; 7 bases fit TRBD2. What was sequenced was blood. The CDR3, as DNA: TGTGCCAGCATGGTCGGGGGGTACAATGAGCAGTTCTTC. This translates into CASMVGGYNEQFF.